Below are 11 T cell receptor beta chains sequenced from a single sample in a study of shared clonotypes between healthy human individuals. CD45RO-negative CD8 cells positively selected for CCR7 made up the naive population, which excluded terminally differentiated effector memory CD45RA+ cells. Only in-frame clones appear in the TCRdb table, and some are missing; sequencing was by immunoSEQ multiplex PCR. The sample has millions of clones, around 93% seen once. Sequencing was carried out using naive CD8+ T cells from PBMCs. These receptors were obtained from a man younger than 30 in good health. Some clones in this sample may be carry-over from other donors' samples.

The V and J genes are TRBV5-1 and TRBJ1-2; D unclear. Trimming removed 0 bases at V and 5 bases at J, with 11 bases between. Per germline, CDR1 SGHRS and CDR2 YFSETQ. The CDR3 is made up of 14 amino acids. This CDR3 is CASSLVSDPYGYTF. The CDR3 region has the DNA TGCGCCAGCAGCTTGGTGTCAGACCCTTATGGCTACACCTTC.

CDR3 sequence (DNA): TGTGCCAGCAGCTTAGGGGAACTAGCGGGAGCCCCTAGCACAGATACGCAGTATTTT. It is translated as CASSLGELAGAPSTDTQYF. The chain recombines TRBV7-7 with TRBJ2-3, with 11 bases fitting TRBD2. The CDR3 is 19 residues long. Trimming cost V 1 base and J 0 bases; bases outside gene matches: 9. Germline V gives CDR1 SSHAT, CDR2 FNYEAQ (reference sequence).

The gene calls are TRBV13 and TRBJ2-1; TRBD2 matches 14 bases. With 4 bases clipped from V and 7 bases from J, the junction kept 6 bases outside the gene matches. CDR3 length: 16 residues. The germline CDR1 and CDR2 sequences are PRHDT and FYEKMQ (reference sequence). CDR3 sequence (DNA): TGTGCCAGCAGCTCGACTAGCGGGGGGGATCCGAATGAGCAGTTCTTC. It codes for CASSSTSGGDPNEQFF.

This chain links TRBV4-3 with TRBJ2-1; 10 bases align to TRBD2. The germline V gene encodes CDR1 LGHNA and CDR2 YSLEER. V lost 5 bases to trimming and J lost 4 bases; unmatched junction nucleotides: 8. The CDR3 spans 16 residues. The CDR3: CASSAQRTSGYNEQFF. The CDR3 DNA reads TGCGCCAGCAGCGCCCAGCGGACTAGCGGATACAATGAGCAGTTCTTC.

This chain connects TRBV5-4 to TRBJ1-5; 9 bases agree with TRBD1. The CDR3 consists of 17 residues. The germline V gene encodes CDR1 SGHNT and CDR2 YYREEE (reference sequence). The V and J ends lost 7 bases and 5 bases, in that order; junction bases with no gene match: 16. In DNA form, the CDR3 reads TGTGCCAGCTCTATTGGGGAACCGGGACAGGGTCATCAGCCCCAGCATTTT. Protein: CASSIGEPGQGHQPQHF.

V and J are TRBV6-5 and TRBJ2-7; 16 bases are shared with TRBD2. The CDR3 covers 15 residues. Trimming cost V 5 bases and J 5 bases; bases outside gene matches: 3. Germline loops: CDR1 MNHEY, CDR2 SVGAGI. The CDR3 DNA reads as TGTGCCAGCAGTCAGGGACTAGCGGGAGGGGACGAGCAGTACTTC. This gives the protein CASSQGLAGGDEQYF.

J is TRBJ2-7 and V is TRBV4-1; the D is unclear. The germline CDR1 and CDR2 sequences are MGHRA and YSYEKL. The CDR3 contains 14 residues. Trimming cost V 1 base and J 3 bases, with 10 bases left between them. The CDR3 sequence is CASSQGVENYEQYF. Here the CDR3 DNA reads TGCGCCAGCAGCCAAGGGGTGGAAAACTACGAGCAGTACTTC.

V usage is TRBV7-9 and J usage is TRBJ1-2; 7 bases align to TRBD1. J was trimmed by 8 bases and V by 2 bases; bases with no gene match: 8. Germline loops: CDR1 SEHNR, CDR2 FQNEAQ (reference sequence). CDR3 length equals 14 residues. CDR3 protein: CASSLTGELGGYTF. Here the CDR3 DNA reads TGTGCCAGCAGCTTAACAGGGGAACTGGGAGGCTACACCTTC.

This clone was detected once. The chain's CDR3 is CASSQSLGQGALSPGYYEQYF. CDR3 in DNA: TGCGCCAGCAGTCAATCGTTGGGACAGGGGGCCCTCTCTCCCGGATACTACGAGCAGTACTTC. The rearrangement uses TRBV23-1 and TRBJ2-7; TRBD1 agrees at 12 bases. TRBV23-1 is placed among ORFs of uncertain function. The CDR3 length is 21 residues. Trimming cost V 0 bases and J 3 bases; bases outside gene matches: 18.

The V and J genes are TRBV27 and TRBJ1-4; 9 nucleotides line up with TRBD1. Germline CDR1 MNHEY, CDR2 SMNVEV (reference sequence). The CDR3 totals 17 residues. J gave up 7 bases and V 6 bases, and 15 bases lay outside the gene matches. CDR3 loop: CASRAGTGSSSFEKLFF. The CDR3 DNA is TGTGCCAGCAGGGCCGGGACAGGGAGTTCTTCTTTTGAAAAACTGTTTTTT.

This clone appeared a single time. The J gene is TRBJ2-1, the V gene TRBV20-1; D call uncertain. Trimming shortened V by 1 base and J by 10 bases, and 8 bases separated the two germline ends. Germline values: CDR1 DFQATT, CDR2 SNEGSKA (reference sequence). The CDR3 runs 11 residues. CDR3 DNA: TGCAGTGCTAGAGGAATCGAGGAGCAGTTCTTC. Amino acid sequence: CSARGIEEQFF.